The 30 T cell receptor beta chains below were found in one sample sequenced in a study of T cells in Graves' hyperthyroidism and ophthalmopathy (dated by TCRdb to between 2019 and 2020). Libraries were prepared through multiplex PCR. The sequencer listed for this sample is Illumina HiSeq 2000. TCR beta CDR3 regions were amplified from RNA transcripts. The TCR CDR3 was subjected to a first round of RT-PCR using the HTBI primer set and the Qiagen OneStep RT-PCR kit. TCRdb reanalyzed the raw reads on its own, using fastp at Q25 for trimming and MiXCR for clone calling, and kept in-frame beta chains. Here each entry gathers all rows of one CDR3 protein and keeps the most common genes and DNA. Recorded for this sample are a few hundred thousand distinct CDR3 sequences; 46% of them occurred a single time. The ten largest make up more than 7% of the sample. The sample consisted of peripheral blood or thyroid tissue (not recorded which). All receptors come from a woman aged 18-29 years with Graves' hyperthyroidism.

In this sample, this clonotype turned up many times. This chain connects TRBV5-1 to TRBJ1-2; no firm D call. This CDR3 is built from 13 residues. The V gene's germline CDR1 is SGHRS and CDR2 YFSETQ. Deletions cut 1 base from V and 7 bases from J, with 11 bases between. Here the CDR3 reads CASSLPGSGGYTF. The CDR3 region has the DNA TGCGCCAGCAGCTTGCCCGGGTCCGGTGGCTACACCTTC.

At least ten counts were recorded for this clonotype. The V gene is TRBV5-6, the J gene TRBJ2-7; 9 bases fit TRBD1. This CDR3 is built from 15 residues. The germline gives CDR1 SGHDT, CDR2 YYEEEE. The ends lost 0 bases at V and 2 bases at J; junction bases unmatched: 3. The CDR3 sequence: CASSLVGTGPYEQYF. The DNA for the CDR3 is TGTGCCAGCAGCTTGGTTGGGACAGGGCCCTACGAGCAGTACTTC.

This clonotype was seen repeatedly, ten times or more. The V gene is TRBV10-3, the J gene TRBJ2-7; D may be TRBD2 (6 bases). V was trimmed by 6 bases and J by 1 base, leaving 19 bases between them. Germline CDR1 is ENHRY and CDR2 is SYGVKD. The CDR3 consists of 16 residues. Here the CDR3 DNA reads TGTGCCATCAGCTTCGGCGGGGCCGAGGGTTCCTACGAGCAGTACTTC. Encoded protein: CAISFGGAEGSYEQYF.

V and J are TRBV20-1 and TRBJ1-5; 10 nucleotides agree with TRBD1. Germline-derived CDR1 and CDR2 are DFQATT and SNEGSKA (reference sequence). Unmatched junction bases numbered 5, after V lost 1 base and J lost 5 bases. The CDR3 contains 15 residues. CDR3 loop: CSARVADRGYQPQHF. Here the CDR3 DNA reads TGCAGTGCTAGAGTAGCGGACAGGGGGTATCAGCCCCAGCATTTT.

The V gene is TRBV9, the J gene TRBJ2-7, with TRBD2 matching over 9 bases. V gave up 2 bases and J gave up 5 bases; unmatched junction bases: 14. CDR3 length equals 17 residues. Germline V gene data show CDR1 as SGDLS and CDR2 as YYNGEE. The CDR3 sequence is CASSVGLGTSRIHEQYF. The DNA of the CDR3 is TGTGCCAGCAGCGTCGGGTTAGGGACTAGCCGGATCCACGAGCAGTACTTC.

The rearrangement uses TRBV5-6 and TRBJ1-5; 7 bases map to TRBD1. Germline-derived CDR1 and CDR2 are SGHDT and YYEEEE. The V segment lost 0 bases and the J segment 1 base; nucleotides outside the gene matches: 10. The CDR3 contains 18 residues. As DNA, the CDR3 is TGTGCCAGCAGCTTGGGGAGGGGGCATGGGACGAGCAATCAGCCCCAGCATTTT. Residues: CASSLGRGHGTSNQPQHF.

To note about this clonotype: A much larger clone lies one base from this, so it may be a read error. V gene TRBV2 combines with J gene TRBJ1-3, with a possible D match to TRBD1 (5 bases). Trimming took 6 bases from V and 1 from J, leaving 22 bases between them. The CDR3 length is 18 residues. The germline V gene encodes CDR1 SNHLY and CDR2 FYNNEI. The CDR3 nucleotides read TGTGCCAGCAGCCGAGGGGCCGAGTCGCTTATTTCTGGAAACACCATATATTTT. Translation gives CASSRGAESLISGNTIYF.

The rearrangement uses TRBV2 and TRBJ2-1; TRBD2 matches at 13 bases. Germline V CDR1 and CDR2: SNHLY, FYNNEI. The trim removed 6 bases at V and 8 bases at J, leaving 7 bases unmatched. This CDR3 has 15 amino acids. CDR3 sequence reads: CASRIRTSGSDEQFF. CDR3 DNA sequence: TGTGCCAGCAGAATCAGGACTAGCGGGAGCGATGAGCAGTTCTTC. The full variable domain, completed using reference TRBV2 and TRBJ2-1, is EPEVTQTPSHQVTQMGQEVILRCVPISNHLYFYWYRQILGQKVEFLVSFYNNEISEKSEIFDDQFSVERPDGSNFTLKIRSTKLEDSAMYFCASRIRTSGSDEQFFGPGTRLTVL.

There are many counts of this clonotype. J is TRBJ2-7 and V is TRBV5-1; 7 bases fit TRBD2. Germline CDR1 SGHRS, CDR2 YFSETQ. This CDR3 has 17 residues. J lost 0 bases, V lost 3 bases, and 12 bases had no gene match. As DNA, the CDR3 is TGCGCCAGCAGCTGGTGGGCTAGCGGCCTTCGCTCCTACGAGCAGTACTTC. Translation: CASSWWASGLRSYEQYF.

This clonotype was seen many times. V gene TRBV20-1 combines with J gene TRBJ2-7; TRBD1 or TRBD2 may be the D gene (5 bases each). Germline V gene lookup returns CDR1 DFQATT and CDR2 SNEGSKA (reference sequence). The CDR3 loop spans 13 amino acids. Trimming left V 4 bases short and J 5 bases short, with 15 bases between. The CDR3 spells CSAIRDAADEQYF. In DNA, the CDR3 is TGCAGTGCTATCCGGGACGCAGCGGACGAGCAGTACTTC.

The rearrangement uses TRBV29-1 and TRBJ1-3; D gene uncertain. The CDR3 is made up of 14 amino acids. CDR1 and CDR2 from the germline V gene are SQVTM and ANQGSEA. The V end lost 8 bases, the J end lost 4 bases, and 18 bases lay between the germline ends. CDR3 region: CSWFPAGLGNTIYF. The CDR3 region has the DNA TGCAGCTGGTTCCCCGCTGGGCTAGGAAACACCATATATTTT.

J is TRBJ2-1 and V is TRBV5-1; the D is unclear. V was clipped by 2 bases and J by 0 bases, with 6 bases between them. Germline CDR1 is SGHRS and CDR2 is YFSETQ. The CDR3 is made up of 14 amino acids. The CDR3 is CASSFWFSYNEQFF. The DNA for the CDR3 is TGCGCCAGCAGCTTTTGGTTCTCCTACAATGAGCAGTTCTTC.

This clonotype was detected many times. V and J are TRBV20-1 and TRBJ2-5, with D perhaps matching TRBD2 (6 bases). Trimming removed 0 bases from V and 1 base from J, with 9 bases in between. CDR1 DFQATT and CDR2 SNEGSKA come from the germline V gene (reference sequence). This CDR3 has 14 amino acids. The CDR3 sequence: CSARELAIQETQYF. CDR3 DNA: TGCAGTGCTAGAGAGCTAGCGATCCAAGAGACCCAGTACTTC.

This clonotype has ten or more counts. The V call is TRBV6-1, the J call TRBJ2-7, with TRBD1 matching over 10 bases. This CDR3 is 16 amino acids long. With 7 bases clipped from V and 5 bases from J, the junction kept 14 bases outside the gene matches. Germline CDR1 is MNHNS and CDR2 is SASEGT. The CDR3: CASTEGGTGVSNEQYF. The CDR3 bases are TGTGCCAGCACCGAAGGAGGGACAGGGGTTTCAAACGAGCAGTACTTC.

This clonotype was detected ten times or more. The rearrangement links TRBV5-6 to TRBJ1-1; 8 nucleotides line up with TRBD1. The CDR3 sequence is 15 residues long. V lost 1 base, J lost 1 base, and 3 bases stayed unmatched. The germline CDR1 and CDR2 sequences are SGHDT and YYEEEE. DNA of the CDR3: TGTGCCAGCAGCTTGATGGGGACAGGGAACACTGAAGCTTTCTTT. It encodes CASSLMGTGNTEAFF.

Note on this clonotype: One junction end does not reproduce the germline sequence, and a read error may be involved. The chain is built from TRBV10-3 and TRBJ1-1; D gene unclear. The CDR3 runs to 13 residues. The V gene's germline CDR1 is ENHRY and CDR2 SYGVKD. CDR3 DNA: TGTGCCATCAGTGAGTCATCGAACACTGTAGCTTTCTTT. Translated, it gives CAISESSNTVAFF.

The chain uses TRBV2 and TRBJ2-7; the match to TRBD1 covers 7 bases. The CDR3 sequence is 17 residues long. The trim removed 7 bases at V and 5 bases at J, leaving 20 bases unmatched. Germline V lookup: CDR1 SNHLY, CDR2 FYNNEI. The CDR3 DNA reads TGTGCCAGCACCGGGACAGTGGGAGTCTCTGGAACCAACGAGCAGTACTTC. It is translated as CASTGTVGVSGTNEQYF.

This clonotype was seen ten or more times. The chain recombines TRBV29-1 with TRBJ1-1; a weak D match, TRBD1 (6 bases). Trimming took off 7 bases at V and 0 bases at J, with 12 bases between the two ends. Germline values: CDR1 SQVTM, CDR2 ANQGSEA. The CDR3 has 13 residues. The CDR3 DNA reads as TGCAGCGCCCTCCCAGGGGTGAACACTGAAGCTTTCTTT. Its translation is CSALPGVNTEAFF.

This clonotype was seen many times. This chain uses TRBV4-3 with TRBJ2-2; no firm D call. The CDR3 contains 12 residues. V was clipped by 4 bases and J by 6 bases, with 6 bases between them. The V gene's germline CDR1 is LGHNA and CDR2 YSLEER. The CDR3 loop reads CASSLTAGELFF. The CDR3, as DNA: TGCGCCAGCAGCCTAACGGCCGGGGAGCTGTTTTTT.

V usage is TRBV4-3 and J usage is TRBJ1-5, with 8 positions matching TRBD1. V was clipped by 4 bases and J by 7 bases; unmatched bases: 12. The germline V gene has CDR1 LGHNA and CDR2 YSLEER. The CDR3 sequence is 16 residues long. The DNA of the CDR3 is TGCGCCAGCAGCCGGGGAGGCAAAACAGGGGGACAGCCCCAGCATTTT. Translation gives CASSRGGKTGGQPQHF.

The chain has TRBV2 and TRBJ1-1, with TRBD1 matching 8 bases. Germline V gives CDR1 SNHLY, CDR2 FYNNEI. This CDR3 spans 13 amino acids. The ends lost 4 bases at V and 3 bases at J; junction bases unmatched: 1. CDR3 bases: TGTGCCAGCAGTGGACAGGGGCACACTGAAGCTTTCTTT. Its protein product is CASSGQGHTEAFF.

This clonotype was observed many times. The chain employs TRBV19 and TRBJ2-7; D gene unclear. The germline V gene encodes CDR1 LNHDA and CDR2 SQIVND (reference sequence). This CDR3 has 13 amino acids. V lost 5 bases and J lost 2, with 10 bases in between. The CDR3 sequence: CASSRRVAYEQYF. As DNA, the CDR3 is TGTGCCAGTAGTCGAAGGGTGGCCTACGAGCAGTACTTC.

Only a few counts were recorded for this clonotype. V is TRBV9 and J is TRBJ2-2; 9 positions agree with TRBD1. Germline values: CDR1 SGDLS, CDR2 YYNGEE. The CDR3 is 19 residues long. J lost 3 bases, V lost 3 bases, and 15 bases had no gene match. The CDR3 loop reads CASSGSRQGVIGYTGELFF. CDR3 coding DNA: TGTGCCAGCAGCGGTTCTCGACAGGGGGTAATCGGTTACACCGGGGAGCTGTTTTTT.

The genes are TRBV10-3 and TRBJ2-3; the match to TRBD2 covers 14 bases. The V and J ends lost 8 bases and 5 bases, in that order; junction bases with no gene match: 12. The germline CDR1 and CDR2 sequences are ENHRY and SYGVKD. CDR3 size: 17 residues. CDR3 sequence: CAISSKTSGRALDTQYF. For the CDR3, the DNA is TGTGCCATCTCGAGTAAGACTAGCGGGAGGGCCTTAGATACGCAGTATTTT.

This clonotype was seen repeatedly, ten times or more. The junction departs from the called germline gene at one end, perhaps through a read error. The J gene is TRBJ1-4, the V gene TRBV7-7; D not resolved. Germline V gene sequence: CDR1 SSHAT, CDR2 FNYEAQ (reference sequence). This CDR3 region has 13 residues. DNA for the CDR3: TGTGCTAGCAGCTTAAAACCTAATGAAAAACTGTTTTTT. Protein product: CASSLKPNEKLFF.

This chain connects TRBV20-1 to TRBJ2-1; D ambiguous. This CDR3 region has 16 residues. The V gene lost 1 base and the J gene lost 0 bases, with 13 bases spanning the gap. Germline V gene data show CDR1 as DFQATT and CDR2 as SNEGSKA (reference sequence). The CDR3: CSARAVDRSSYNEQFF. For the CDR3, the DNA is TGCAGTGCTAGAGCTGTAGACCGTTCCTCCTACAATGAGCAGTTCTTC.

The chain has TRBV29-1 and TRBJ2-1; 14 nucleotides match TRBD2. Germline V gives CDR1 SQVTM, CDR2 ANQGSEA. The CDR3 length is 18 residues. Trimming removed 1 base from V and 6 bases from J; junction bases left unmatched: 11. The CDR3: CSVEGAGTSGSRGNEQFF. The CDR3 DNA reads TGCAGCGTTGAAGGCGCAGGGACTAGCGGGAGTAGAGGCAATGAGCAGTTCTTC.

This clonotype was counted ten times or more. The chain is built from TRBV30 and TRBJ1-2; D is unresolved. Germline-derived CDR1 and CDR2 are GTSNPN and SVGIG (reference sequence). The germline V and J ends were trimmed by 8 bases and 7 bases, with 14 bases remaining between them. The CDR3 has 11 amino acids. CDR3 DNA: TGTGCCGGGTGCTGTGCCCCTGGCTACACCTTC. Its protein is CAGCCAPGYTF.

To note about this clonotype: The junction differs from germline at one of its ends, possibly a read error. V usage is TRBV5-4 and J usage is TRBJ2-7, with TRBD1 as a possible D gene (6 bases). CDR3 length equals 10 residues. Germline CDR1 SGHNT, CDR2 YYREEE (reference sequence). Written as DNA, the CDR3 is TGTGCCAGCAGCTTGGGGGGGCCGGACTTC. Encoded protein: CASSLGGPDF.

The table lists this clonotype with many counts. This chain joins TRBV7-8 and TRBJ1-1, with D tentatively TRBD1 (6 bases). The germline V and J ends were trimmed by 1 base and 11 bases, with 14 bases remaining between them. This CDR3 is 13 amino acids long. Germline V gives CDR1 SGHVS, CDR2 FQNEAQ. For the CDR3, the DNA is TGTGCCAGCAGCTTAGGTCAGCGGGACATGGCTTTCTTT. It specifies CASSLGQRDMAFF.